The 19 T cell receptor beta chains below were found in one sample sequenced in a study of metastatic and nonmetastatic thyroid tumors. Patients had received no treatment of any kind before thyroid surgery. TCRdb redid the clone calls on the PCR reads using MiXCR. This table has around 53,000 clones, roughly 22% appearing once. The sample taken for sequencing was blood. The receptors were sampled from a female donor with papillary thyroid cancer or a benign thyroid nodule (not recorded which). Some clones in this sample may be carry-over from other donors' samples.

This clone has at least ten counts. The chain uses TRBV2 and TRBJ2-1; D may match TRBD1 or TRBD2 (6 bases each). CDR3 size: 20 residues. Germline CDR1 and CDR2: SNHLY and FYNNEI. Trimming shortened V by 4 bases and J by 0 bases, and 25 bases separated the two germline ends. The CDR3 region is CASSGGPRGMGGSSYNEQFF. The CDR3 nucleotides read TGTGCCAGCAGTGGGGGTCCCCGGGGAATGGGGGGCAGCTCCTACAATGAGCAGTTCTTC.

This clone was found a few times. J is TRBJ1-6 and V is TRBV19, with D tentatively TRBD1 (5 bases). Trimming took 5 bases from V and 19 from J, leaving 21 bases between them. The length of the CDR3 is 13 residues. The germline V gene encodes CDR1 LNHDA and CDR2 SQIVND (reference sequence). CDR3 protein: CASSRQGDSHLHF. The CDR3 nucleotides read TGTGCCAGTAGTCGACAAGGGGATTCACACCTACACTTT.

V is TRBV20-1 and J is TRBJ1-1; D gene uncertain. Trimming pared 4 bases from V and 1 base from J, leaving 19 bases between. CDR3 length: 16 amino acids. Germline assignment: CDR1 DFQATT and CDR2 SNEGSKA (reference sequence). The CDR3 is CSAIGHFDTPNTEAFF. The CDR3 nucleotides read TGCAGTGCTATAGGGCATTTCGATACACCGAACACTGAAGCTTTCTTT.

This clone was counted ten times or more. The chain has TRBV24-1 and TRBJ2-1, with TRBD1 as a possible D gene (6 bases). V lost 0 bases and J 6 bases, leaving 14 bases between the germline ends. Germline CDR1 and CDR2: KGHDR and SFDVKD. The CDR3 is 16 residues long. The CDR3 here is CATSDLLQGNPNEQFF. CDR3 DNA sequence: TGTGCCACCAGTGATTTGCTTCAGGGGAACCCCAATGAGCAGTTCTTC.

This clone was detected ten times or more. The chain is built from TRBV20-1 and TRBJ2-2, with D possibly being TRBD2 (6 bases). The CDR3 covers 14 residues. V dropped 1 base and J dropped 0 bases, with 6 bases sitting between them. Germline CDR1 reads DFQATT; CDR2 reads SNEGSKA (reference sequence). CDR3 in amino acids: CSARAGANTGELFF. The DNA of the CDR3 is TGCAGTGCTAGAGCGGGGGCGAACACCGGGGAGCTGTTTTTT.

The V gene is TRBV5-1, the J gene TRBJ2-1, with 10 bases lining up with TRBD2. Per the germline V gene, CDR1 is SGHRS and CDR2 is YFSETQ. Germline trimming cut 0 bases from V and 5 bases from J; bases unmatched to any gene: 2. This CDR3 comprises 15 residues. The CDR3 loop is CASSLDLAGDNEQFF. The DNA for the CDR3 is TGCGCCAGCAGCTTGGATCTAGCGGGAGACAATGAGCAGTTCTTC.

This clone was seen ten or more times. The CDR3 here is CASSQVPGIYEQFF. The CDR3 DNA sequence: TGCGCCAGCAGCCAAGTTCCAGGGATTTATGAGCAGTTCTTC. The rearrangement uses TRBV4-1 and TRBJ2-1, with TRBD1 as a possible D gene (5 bases). V was trimmed by 1 base and J by 8 bases, leaving 12 bases between them. This CDR3 has 14 residues. Germline CDR1 is MGHRA and CDR2 is YSYEKL.

This clone was seen once. The CDR3 DNA reads as TGTGCCTGGAGGGTAACGGCCAGTAATCGCTACGAGCAGTACTTC. Residues: CAWRVTASNRYEQYF. The chain joins TRBV30 to TRBJ2-7; D is uncertain. This CDR3 has 15 residues. V lost 3 bases and J 3 bases, leaving 18 bases between the germline ends. Looked up from germline, CDR1 is GTSNPN and CDR2 is SVGIG (reference sequence).

This clone was found many times. CDR3 DNA: TGTGCCAGCAGCTTAGGGTTGGGAGGGACCGGGGAGCTGTTTTTT. This gives the protein CASSLGLGGTGELFF. This chain uses TRBV11-2 with TRBJ2-2, with 7 bases identical to TRBD2. The CDR3 length is 15 residues. The V gene's germline CDR1 is SGHAT and CDR2 FQNNGV. V was clipped by 1 base and J by 5 bases; unmatched bases: 4.

This clone was found many times. The chain recombines TRBV9 with TRBJ1-6; possible D gene TRBD1, 5 bases. With 0 bases removed from V and 7 bases from J, the gap between germline ends came to 11 bases. Germline V CDR1 and CDR2: SGDLS, YYNGEE. CDR3 length: 15 residues. The CDR3 sequence: CASSVGGTGNSPLHF. CDR3 in DNA: TGTGCCAGCAGCGTAGGGGGGACGGGAAATTCACCCCTCCACTTT.

This clone was seen a few times. Possible read error: a much larger clone is one base away. This chain connects TRBV15 to TRBJ2-1; the D is unclear. The germline gives CDR1 LNHNV, CDR2 YYDKDF (reference sequence). Between the trimmed V and J ends, which lost 2 bases and 5 bases, there was a span of 22 bases. This CDR3 is 18 amino acids long. The DNA of the CDR3 is TGTGCCACCAGCAGATATCTCATGGCTTGGGGTACGAACAATGAGCAGTTCTTC. Translating it yields CATSRYLMAWGTNNEQFF.

In its sample, this clone was seen many times. The J gene is TRBJ1-6, the V gene TRBV30, with D unclear. The CDR3 is made up of 13 amino acids. The V and J ends lost 3 bases and 6 bases respectively, with 9 bases between them. Germline lookup yields CDR1 GTSNPN and CDR2 SVGIG (reference sequence). CDR3 bases: TGTGCCTGGAGCCGGGAGGGTAATTCACCCCTCCACTTT. The encoded protein is CAWSREGNSPLHF.

Worth noting for this clone: Given a much more abundant clone one base away, this may be a read error. This rearrangement joins TRBV3-1 to TRBJ2-5; D perhaps matches TRBD2 (5 bases). Germline assignment: CDR1 LGHDT and CDR2 YNNKEL (reference sequence). The CDR3 runs 15 residues. Trimming took off 6 bases at V and 5 bases at J, with 19 bases between the two ends. The CDR3 loop reads CASSHLVGVWETQYF. The CDR3 DNA reads TGTGCCAGCAGTCACCTAGTGGGAGTATGGGAGACCCAGTACTTC.

There are many counts of this clone. This chain connects TRBV5-6 to TRBJ2-7; possibly TRBD2 for D (6 bases). Germline-derived CDR1 and CDR2 are SGHDT and YYEEEE. Trimming took 4 bases from V and 0 from J, leaving 17 bases between them. The CDR3 loop spans 16 amino acids. CDR3 in amino acids: CASSANRGITSYEQYF. The CDR3 coding sequence is TGTGCCAGCAGCGCGAATCGCGGGATCACCTCCTACGAGCAGTACTTC.

This sequence joins TRBV20-1 and TRBJ2-3; D may be TRBD2 (5 bases). Trimming cost V 6 bases and J 6 bases, with 16 bases left between them. The length of the CDR3 is 13 residues. CDR1 is DFQATT, CDR2 SNEGSKA, per germline (reference sequence). The CDR3 region is CSAPGIGVDTQYF. In DNA form, the CDR3 reads TGCAGTGCCCCGGGGATTGGTGTTGATACGCAGTATTTT.

This clone was detected many times. V usage is TRBV7-9 and J usage is TRBJ2-2; D remains ambiguous. The CDR3 runs to 13 residues. V gave up 5 bases and J gave up 5 bases, with 9 bases separating them. Germline assignment: CDR1 SEHNR and CDR2 FQNEAQ (reference sequence). The CDR3 reads CASSRLGTGELFF. As DNA, the CDR3 is TGTGCCAGCAGCCGCCTTGGGACCGGGGAGCTGTTTTTT.

This clone came up many times. The V call is TRBV7-8, the J call TRBJ2-3; D is possibly TRBD1 (6 bases). This CDR3 contains 15 residues. CDR1 and CDR2 (germline): SGHVS, FQNEAQ. V was pared by 3 bases and J by 6 bases, with 16 bases between. The CDR3 reads CASSFGQNHPDTQYF. CDR3 nucleotide sequence: TGTGCCAGCAGCTTCGGACAGAACCACCCTGATACGCAGTATTTT.

Ten or more counts support this clone. This chain uses TRBV29-1 with TRBJ1-2; D not certain. This CDR3 region has 14 residues. V dropped 3 bases and J dropped 2 bases, with 13 bases sitting between them. CDR1 SQVTM and CDR2 ANQGSEA come from the germline V gene. The CDR3 nucleotides are TGCAGCGTTGACCCCCAAGACCTAAACTATGGCTACACCTTC. Translation gives CSVDPQDLNYGYTF.

This clone has a count of ten or more. V gene TRBV5-1 combines with J gene TRBJ1-1, with a weak D call TRBD1 (6 bases). Germline V gene data show CDR1 as SGHRS and CDR2 as YFSETQ. The CDR3 totals 13 residues. V was pared by 0 bases and J by 7 bases, with 10 bases between. The CDR3 DNA is TGCGCCAGCAGCTTGGCAGGGGATATTGAAGCTTTCTTT. It translates to CASSLAGDIEAFF.